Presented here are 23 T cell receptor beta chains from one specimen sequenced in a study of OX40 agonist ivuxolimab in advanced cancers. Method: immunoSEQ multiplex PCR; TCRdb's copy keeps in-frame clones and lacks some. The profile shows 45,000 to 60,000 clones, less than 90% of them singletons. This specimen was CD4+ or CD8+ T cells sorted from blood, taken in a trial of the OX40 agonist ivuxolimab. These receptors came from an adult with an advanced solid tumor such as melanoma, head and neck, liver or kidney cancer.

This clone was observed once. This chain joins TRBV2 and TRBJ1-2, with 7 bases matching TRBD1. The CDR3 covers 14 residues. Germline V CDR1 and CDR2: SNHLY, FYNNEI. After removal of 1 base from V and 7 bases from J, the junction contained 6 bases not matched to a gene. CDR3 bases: TGTGCCAGCAGTGAAGTTGAAGGGGGCTTTGGCTACACCTTC. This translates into CASSEVEGGFGYTF.

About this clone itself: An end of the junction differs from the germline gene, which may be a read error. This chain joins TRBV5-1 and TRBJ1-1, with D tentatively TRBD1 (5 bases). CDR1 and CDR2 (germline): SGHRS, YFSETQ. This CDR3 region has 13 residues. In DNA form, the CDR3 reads TGCGCCAGCAGCTTGGCAGGGAACGCTGAAGCTTTCTTT. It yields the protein CASSLAGNAEAFF.

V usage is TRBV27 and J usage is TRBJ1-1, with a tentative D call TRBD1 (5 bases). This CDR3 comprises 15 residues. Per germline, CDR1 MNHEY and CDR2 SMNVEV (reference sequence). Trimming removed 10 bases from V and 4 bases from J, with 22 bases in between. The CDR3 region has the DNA TGTGCCACCTCATTAATCGGGACCTGGGCCACTGAAGCTTTCTTT. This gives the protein CATSLIGTWATEAFF.

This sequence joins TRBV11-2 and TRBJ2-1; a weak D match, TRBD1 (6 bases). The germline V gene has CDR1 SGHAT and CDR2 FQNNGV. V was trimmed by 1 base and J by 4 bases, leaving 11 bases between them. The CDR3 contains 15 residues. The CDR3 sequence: CASSLGGTFYNEQFF. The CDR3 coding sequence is TGTGCCAGCAGCTTAGGGGGGACATTTTACAATGAGCAGTTCTTC.

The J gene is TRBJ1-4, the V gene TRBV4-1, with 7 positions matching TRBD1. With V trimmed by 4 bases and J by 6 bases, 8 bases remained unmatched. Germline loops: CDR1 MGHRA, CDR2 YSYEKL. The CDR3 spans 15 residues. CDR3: CASSPRGRGDEKLFF. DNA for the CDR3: TGCGCCAGCAGCCCTAGGGGCAGGGGGGATGAAAAACTGTTTTTT.

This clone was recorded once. The CDR3 coding sequence is TGTGCCAGCAGAGCCGGACAGGGGGCAGATGGCTACACCTTC. Its protein product is CASRAGQGADGYTF. The chain couples TRBV2 to TRBJ1-2; 11 bases map to TRBD1. Trimming at V came to 6 bases and at J to 6 bases, leaving 6 bases not matched to a gene. This CDR3 spans 14 amino acids. CDR1 SNHLY and CDR2 FYNNEI come from the germline V gene.

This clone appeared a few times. DNA of the CDR3: TGCGCCAGCAGGCAGAGGACAGCCGGAAACACCATATATTTT. Translation: CASRQRTAGNTIYF. J is TRBJ1-3 and V is TRBV5-1, with D tentatively TRBD1 (6 bases). The CDR3 extends over 14 amino acids. Germline V gene lookup returns CDR1 SGHRS and CDR2 YFSETQ. V dropped 5 bases and J dropped 4 bases, with 13 bases sitting between them.

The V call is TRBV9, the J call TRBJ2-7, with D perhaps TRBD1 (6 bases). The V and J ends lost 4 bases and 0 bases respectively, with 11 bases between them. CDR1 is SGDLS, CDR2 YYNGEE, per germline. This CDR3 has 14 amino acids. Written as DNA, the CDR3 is TGTGCCAGCAGCTTCCGGGACAACTCCTACGAGCAGTACTTC. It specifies CASSFRDNSYEQYF.

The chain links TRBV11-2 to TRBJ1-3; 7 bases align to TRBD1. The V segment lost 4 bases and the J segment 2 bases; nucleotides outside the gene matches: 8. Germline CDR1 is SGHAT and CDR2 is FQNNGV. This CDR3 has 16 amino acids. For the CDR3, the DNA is TGTGCCAGCAGCTCCTCTGGCGGGACAGCTGGAAACACCATATATTTT. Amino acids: CASSSSGGTAGNTIYF.

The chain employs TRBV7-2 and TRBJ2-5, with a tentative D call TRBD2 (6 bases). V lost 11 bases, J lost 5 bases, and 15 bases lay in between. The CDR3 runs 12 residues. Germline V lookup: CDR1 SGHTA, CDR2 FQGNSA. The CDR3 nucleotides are TGTGCCTCGACTAGGGATAGGGAGACCCAGTACTTC. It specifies CASTRDRETQYF.

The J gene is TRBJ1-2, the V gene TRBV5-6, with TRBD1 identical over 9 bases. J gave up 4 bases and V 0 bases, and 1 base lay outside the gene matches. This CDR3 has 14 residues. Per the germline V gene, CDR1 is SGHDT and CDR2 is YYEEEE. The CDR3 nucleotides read TGTGCCAGCAGCTTGGGGGACAGGGCCTATGGCTACACCTTC. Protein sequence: CASSLGDRAYGYTF.

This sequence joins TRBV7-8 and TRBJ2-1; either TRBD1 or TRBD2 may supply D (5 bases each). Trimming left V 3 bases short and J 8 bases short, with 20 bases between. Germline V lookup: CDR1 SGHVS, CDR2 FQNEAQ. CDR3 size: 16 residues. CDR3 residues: CASSFSGTLITDEQFF. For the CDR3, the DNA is TGTGCCAGCAGCTTCTCCGGGACCTTGATTACGGATGAGCAGTTCTTC.

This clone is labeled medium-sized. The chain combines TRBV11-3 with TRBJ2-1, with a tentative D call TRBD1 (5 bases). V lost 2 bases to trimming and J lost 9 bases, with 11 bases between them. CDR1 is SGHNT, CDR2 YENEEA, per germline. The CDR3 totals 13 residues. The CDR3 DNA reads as TGTGCCAGCAGCTTATCAGGGTATCGTGAGCAGTTCTTC. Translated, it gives CASSLSGYREQFF.

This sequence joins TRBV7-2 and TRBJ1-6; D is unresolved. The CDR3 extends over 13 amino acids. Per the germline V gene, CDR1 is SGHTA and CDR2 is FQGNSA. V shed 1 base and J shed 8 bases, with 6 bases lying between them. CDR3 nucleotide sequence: TGTGCCAGCAGCTTAGAGGGAGATTCACCCCTCCACTTT. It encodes CASSLEGDSPLHF.

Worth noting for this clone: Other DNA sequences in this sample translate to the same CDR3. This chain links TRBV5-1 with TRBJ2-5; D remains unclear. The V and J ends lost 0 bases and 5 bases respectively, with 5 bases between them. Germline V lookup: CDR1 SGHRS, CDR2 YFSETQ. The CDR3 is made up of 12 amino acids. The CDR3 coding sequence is TGCGCCAGCAGCTTGGCTATGGAGACCCAGTACTTC. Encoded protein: CASSLAMETQYF.

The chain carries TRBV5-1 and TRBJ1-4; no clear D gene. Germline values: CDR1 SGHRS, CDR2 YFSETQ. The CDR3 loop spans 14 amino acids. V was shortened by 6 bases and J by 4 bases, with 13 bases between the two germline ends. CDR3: CASTEDGGNEKLFF. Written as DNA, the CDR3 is TGCGCCAGCACCGAGGACGGAGGTAATGAAAAACTGTTTTTT.

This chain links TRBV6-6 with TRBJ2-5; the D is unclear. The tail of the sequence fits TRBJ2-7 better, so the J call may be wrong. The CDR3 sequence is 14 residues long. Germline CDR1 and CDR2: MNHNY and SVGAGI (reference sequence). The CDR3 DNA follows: TGTGCCAGCAGTTACCTCGGCACAGTAAACGAGCAGTACTTC. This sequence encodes CASSYLGTVNEQYF.

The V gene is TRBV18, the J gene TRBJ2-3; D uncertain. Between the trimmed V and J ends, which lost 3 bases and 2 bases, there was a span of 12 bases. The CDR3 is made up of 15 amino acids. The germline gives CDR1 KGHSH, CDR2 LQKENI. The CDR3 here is CASSPPSRPTDTQYF. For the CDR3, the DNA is TGTGCCAGCTCACCCCCGAGTAGACCCACAGATACGCAGTATTTT. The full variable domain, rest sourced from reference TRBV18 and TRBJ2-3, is NAGVMQNPRHLVRRRGQEARLRCSPMKGHSHVYWYRQLPEEGLKFMVYLQKENIIDESGMPKERFSAEFPKEGPSILRIQQVVRGDSAAYFCASSPPSRPTDTQYFGPGTRLTVL.

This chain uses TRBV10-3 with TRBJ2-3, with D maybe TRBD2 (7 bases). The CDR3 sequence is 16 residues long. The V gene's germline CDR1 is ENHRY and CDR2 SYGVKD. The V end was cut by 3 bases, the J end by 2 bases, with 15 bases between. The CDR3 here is CAISDRGARATDTQYF. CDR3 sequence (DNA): TGTGCCATCAGTGATCGGGGGGCGAGGGCCACAGATACGCAGTATTTT.

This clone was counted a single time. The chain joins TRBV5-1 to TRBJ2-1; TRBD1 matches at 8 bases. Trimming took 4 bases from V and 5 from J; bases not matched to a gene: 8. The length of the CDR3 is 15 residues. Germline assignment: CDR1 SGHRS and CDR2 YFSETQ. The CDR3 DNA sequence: TGCGCCAGCAGCCCAATGACAGGGGCCAACAATGAGCAGTTCTTC. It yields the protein CASSPMTGANNEQFF.

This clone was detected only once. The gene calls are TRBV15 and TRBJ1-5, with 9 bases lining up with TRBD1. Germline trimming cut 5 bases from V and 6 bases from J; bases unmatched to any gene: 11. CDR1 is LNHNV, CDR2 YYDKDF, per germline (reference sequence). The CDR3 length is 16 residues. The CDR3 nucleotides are TGTGCCACCAGCCGAACGACAGGGGGAGGCGGTCAGCCCCAGCATTTT. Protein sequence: CATSRTTGGGGQPQHF. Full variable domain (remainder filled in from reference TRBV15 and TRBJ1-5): DAMVIQNPRYQVTQFGKPVTLSCSQTLNHNVMYWYQQKSSQAPKLLFHYYDKDFNNEADTPDNFQSRRPNTSFCFLDIRSPGLGDTAMYLCATSRTTGGGGQPQHFGDGTRLSIL.

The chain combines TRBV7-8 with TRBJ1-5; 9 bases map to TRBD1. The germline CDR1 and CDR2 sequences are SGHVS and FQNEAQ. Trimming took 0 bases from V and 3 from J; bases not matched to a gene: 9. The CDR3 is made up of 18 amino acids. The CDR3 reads CASSLARDRVGFNQPQHF. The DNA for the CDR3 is TGTGCCAGCAGCTTAGCCCGGGACAGGGTGGGATTCAATCAGCCCCAGCATTTT.

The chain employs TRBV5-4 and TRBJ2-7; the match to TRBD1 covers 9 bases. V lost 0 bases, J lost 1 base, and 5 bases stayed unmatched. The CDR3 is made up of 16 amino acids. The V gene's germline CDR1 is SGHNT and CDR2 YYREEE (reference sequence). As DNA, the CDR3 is TGTGCCAGCAGCTTGGGGGACAGGGCGATTTCCTACGAGCAGTACTTC. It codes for CASSLGDRAISYEQYF.